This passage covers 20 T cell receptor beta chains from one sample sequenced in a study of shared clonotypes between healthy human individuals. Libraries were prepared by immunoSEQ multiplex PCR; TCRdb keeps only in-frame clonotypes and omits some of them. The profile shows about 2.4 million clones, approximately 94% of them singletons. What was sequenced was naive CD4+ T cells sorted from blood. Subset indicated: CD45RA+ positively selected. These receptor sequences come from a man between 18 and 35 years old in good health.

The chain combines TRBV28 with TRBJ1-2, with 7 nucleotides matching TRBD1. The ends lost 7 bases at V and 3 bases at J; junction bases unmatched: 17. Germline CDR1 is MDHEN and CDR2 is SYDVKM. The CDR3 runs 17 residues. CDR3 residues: CASTRGGSLTSDYGYTF. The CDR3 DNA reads TGTGCCAGCACCAGGGGGGGCAGTCTAACTAGTGACTATGGCTACACCTTC.

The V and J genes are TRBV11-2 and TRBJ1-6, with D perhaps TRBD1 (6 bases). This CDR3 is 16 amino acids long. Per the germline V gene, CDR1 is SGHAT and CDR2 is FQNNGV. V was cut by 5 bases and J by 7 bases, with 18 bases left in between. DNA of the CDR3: TGTGCCAGCAGCCCCGGGTCGGGCAGGGGAAATTCACCCCTCCACTTT. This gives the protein CASSPGSGRGNSPLHF.

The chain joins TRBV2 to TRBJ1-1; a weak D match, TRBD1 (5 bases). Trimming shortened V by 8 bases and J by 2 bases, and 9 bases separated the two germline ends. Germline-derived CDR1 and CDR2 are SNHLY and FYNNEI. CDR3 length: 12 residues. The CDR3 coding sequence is TGTGCCAGCCAAAGGGACAACACTGAAGCTTTCTTT. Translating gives CASQRDNTEAFF.

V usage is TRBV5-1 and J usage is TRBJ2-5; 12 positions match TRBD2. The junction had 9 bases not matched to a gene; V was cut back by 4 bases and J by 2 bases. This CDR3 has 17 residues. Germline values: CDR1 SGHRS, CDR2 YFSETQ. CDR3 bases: TGCGCCAGCAGCCAGGGACTAGCGGGTACGGCACAAGAGACCCAGTACTTC. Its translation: CASSQGLAGTAQETQYF.

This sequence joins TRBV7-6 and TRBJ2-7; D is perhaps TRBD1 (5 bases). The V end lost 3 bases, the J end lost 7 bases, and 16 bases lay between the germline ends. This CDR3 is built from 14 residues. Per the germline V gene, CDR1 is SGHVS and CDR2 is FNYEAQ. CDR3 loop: CASSFSDRMGEQYF. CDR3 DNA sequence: TGTGCCAGCAGCTTCTCCGACAGAATGGGTGAGCAGTACTTC.

For the CDR3, the DNA is TGTGCCAGCAGCCCCATGGTGACAACTAACTATGGCTACACCTTC. Its translation is CASSPMVTTNYGYTF. This chain uses TRBV14 with TRBJ1-2; D is unclear. Germline V gene data show CDR1 as SGHDN and CDR2 as FVKESK. V was shortened by 4 bases and J by 0 bases, with 12 bases between the two germline ends. The CDR3 sequence is 15 residues long. Looking up the rest from reference TRBV14 and TRBJ1-2 gives the full variable domain: EAGVTQFPSHSVIEKGQTVTLRCDPISGHDNLYWYRRVMGKEIKFLLHFVKESKQDESGMPNNRFLAERTGGTYSTLKVQPAELEDSGVYFCASSPMVTTNYGYTFGSGTRLTVV.

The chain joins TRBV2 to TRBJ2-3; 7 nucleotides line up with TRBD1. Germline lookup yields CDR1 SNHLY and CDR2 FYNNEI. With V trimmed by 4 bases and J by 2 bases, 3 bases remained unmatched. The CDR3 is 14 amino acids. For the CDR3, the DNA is TGTGCCAGCAGTGGGGACAGAAACACAGATACGCAGTATTTT. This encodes CASSGDRNTDTQYF.

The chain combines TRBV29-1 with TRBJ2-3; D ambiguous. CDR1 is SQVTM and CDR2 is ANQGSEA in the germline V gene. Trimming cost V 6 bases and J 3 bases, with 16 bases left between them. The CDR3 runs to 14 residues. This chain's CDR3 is CSVQALASTDTQYF. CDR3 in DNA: TGCAGCGTACAAGCATTAGCTTCTACAGATACGCAGTATTTT.

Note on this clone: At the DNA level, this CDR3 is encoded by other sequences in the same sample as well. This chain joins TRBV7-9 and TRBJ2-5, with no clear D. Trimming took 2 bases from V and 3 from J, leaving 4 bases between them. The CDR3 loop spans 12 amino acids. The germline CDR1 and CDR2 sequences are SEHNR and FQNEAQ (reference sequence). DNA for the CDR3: TGTGCCAGCAGCTTAAGGGAAGAGACCCAGTACTTC. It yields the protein CASSLREETQYF. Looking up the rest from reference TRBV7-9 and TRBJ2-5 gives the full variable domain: DTGVSQNPRHKITKRGQNVTFRCDPISEHNRLYWYRQTLGQGPEFLTYFQNEAQLEKSRLLSDRFSAERPKGSFSTLEIQRTEQGDSAMYLCASSLREETQYFGPGTRLLVL.

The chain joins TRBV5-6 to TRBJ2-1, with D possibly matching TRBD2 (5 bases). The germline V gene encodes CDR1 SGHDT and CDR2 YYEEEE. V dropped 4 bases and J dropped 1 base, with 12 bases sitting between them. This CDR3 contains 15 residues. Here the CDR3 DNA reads TGTGCCAGCAGCCAGGACTCAAAATCCTACAATGAGCAGTTCTTC. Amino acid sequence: CASSQDSKSYNEQFF.

Here the CDR3 DNA reads TGCGCCAGCAGCTGGGCGGGTGGTAGCTCCTACGAGCAGTACTTC. Residues: CASSWAGGSSYEQYF. V usage is TRBV4-1 and J usage is TRBJ2-5, with D perhaps TRBD2 (5 bases). TRBJ2-7 explains the end of the DNA better; the J call may be wrong. Germline CDR1 and CDR2: MGHRA and YSYEKL. The CDR3 runs 15 residues.

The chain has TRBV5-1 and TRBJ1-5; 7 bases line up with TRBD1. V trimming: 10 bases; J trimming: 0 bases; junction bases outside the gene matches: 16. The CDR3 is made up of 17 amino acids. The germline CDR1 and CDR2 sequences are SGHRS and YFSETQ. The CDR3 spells CALMAAGGDFSNQPQHF. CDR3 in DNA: TGCGCCCTTATGGCGGCAGGGGGGGACTTTAGCAATCAGCCCCAGCATTTT.

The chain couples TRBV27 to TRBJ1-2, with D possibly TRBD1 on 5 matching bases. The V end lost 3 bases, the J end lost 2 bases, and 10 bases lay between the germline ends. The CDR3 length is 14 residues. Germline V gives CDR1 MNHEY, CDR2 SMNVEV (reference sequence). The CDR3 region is CASSLGGGNYGYTF. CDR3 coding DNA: TGTGCCAGCAGTTTGGGCGGGGGGAACTATGGCTACACCTTC.

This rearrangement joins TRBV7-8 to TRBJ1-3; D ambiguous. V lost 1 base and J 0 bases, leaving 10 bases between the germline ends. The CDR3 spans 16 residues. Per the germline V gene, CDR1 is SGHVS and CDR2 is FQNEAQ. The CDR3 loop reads CASSLGAGFSGNTIYF. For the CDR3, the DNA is TGTGCCAGCAGCTTAGGAGCGGGTTTCTCTGGAAACACCATATATTTT.

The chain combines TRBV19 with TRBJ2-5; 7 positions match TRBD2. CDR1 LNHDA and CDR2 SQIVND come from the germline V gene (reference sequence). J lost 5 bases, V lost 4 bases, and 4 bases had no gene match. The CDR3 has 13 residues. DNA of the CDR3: TGTGCCAGTAGTACTGGGAGGGTTGAGACCCAGTACTTC. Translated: CASSTGRVETQYF.

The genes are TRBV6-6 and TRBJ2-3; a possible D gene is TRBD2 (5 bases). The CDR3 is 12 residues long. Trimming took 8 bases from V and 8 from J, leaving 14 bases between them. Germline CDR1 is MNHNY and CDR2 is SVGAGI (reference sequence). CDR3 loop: CASGGSLGTQYF. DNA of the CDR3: TGTGCCAGCGGCGGGTCCCTCGGTACGCAGTATTTT.

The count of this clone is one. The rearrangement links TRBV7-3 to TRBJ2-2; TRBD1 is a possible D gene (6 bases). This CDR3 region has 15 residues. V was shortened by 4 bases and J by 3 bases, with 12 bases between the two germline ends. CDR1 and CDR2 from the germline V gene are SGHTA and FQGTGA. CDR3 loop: CASSSRGRDTGELFF. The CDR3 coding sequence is TGTGCCAGCAGCTCCAGGGGTCGGGACACCGGGGAGCTGTTTTTT.

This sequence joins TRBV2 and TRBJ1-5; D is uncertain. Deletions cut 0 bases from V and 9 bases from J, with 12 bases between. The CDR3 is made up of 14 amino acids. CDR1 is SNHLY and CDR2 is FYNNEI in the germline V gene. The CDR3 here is CASSEAPGPRPQHF. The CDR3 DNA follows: TGTGCCAGCAGTGAAGCGCCTGGCCCCCGGCCCCAGCATTTT.

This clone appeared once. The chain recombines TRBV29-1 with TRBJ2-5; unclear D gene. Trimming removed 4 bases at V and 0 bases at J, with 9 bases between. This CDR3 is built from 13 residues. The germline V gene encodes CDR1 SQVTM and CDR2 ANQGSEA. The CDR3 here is CSVVGVYQETQYF. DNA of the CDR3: TGCAGCGTTGTTGGGGTTTACCAAGAGACCCAGTACTTC.

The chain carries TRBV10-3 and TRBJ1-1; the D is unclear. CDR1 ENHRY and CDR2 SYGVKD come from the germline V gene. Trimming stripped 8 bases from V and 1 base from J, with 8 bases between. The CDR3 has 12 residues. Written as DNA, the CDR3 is TGTGCCATCGGGCCATCGAACACTGAAGCTTTCTTT. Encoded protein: CAIGPSNTEAFF.